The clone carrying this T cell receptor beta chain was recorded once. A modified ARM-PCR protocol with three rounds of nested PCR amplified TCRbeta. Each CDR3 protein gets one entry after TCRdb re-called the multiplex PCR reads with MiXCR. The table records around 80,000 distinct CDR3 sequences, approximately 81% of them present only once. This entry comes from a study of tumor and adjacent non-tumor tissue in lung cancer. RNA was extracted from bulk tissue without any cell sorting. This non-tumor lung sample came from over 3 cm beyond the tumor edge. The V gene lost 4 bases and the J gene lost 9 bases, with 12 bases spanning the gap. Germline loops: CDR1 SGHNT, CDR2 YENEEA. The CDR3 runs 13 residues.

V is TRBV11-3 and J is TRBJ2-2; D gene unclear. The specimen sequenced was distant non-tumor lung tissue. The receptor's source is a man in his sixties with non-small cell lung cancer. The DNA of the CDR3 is TGTGCCAGCAGCTCCGACTCTCGCCGGGAGCTGTTTTTT. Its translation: CASSSDSRRELFF.